This passage covers 31 T cell receptor beta chains from one sample sequenced in a study of blood T cells in healthy people across ages. Combining a sample-barcoded 5' primer with a J-beta primer mix, a second PCR ran for roughly 7 to 12 cycles. One entry per CDR3 protein results from TCRdb running MiXCR on the 5' RACE reads. The table shows over 300,000 distinct CDR3 sequences, with 50% to 60% occurring only once. The sample taken for sequencing was blood. The source is a man in his sixties in good health.

This clonotype was found once. The chain recombines TRBV13 with TRBJ1-2; TRBD1 matches at 8 bases. Germline trimming cut 5 bases from V and 6 bases from J; bases unmatched to any gene: 8. CDR3 size: 14 residues. CDR1 is PRHDT and CDR2 is FYEKMQ in the germline V gene (reference sequence). Here the CDR3 reads CASSQRTGSHGYTF. The DNA of the CDR3 is TGTGCCAGCAGCCAGAGGACAGGGAGCCATGGCTACACCTTC.

This clonotype was observed a handful of times. This chain links TRBV24-1 with TRBJ2-1; D perhaps matches TRBD1 (5 bases). Deletions cut 0 bases from V and 0 bases from J, with 8 bases between. Per germline, CDR1 KGHDR and CDR2 SFDVKD. The CDR3 has 16 amino acids. Written as DNA, the CDR3 is TGTGCCACCAGTGATTTGCAGGGTTTCTCCTACAATGAGCAGTTCTTC. The encoded protein is CATSDLQGFSYNEQFF.

The chain recombines TRBV4-3 with TRBJ2-3; D is possibly TRBD2 (6 bases). CDR3 length equals 16 residues. The V gene's germline CDR1 is LGHNA and CDR2 YSLEER. Between the trimmed V and J ends, which lost 4 bases and 1 base, there was a span of 15 bases. CDR3 amino acids: CASSPPLGGGTDTQYF. In DNA, the CDR3 is TGCGCCAGCAGCCCACCCCTGGGCGGGGGCACAGATACGCAGTATTTT.

As to this clonotype: The germline gene is not matched at one end of the junction; a read error may be the cause. The chain employs TRBV6-2 or TRBV6-3 and TRBJ1-5; 9 bases are shared with TRBD1. CDR1 is MNHEY, CDR2 SVGEGT, per germline. The CDR3 runs to 16 residues. The CDR3 sequence is CASSSAGQGVNRPQHF. CDR3 nucleotide sequence: TGTGCCAGCAGTTCCGCGGGACAGGGTGTCAATCGGCCCCAGCATTTT.

This clonotype was seen more than once but under ten times. The chain joins TRBV30 to TRBJ2-2, with D maybe TRBD1 (5 bases). The V gene lost 4 bases and the J gene lost 6 bases, with 15 bases spanning the gap. The CDR3 totals 14 residues. CDR1 is GTSNPN and CDR2 is SVGIG in the germline V gene (reference sequence). DNA of the CDR3: TGTGCCTGGATGGAAAGGGGTGGTTCCGGGGAGCTGTTTTTT. This encodes CAWMERGGSGELFF. Looking up the rest from reference TRBV30 and TRBJ2-2 gives the full variable domain: SQTIHQWPATLVQPVGSPLSLECTVEGTSNPNLYWYRQAAGRGLQLLFYSVGIGQISSEVPQNLSASRPQDRQFILSSKKLLLSDSGFYLCAWMERGGSGELFFGEGSRLTVL.

This clonotype was counted a few times. The V and J genes are TRBV7-2 and TRBJ2-7; weak D call: TRBD1 (6 bases). Per germline, CDR1 SGHTA and CDR2 FQGNSA. The CDR3 has 11 residues. The V and J ends lost 10 bases and 5 bases respectively, with 12 bases between them. The CDR3 reads CATGQNHEQYF. The CDR3 nucleotides are TGTGCCACCGGACAGAATCACGAGCAGTACTTC.

This clonotype occurred a few times. V and J are TRBV12-3 or TRBV12-4 and TRBJ2-5, with D hard to call. Between the trimmed V and J ends, which lost 5 bases and 2 bases, there was a span of 12 bases. The CDR3 covers 14 residues. CDR3 loop: CASSARRWQETQYF. CDR3 nucleotide sequence: TGTGCCAGCAGTGCCAGGCGGTGGCAAGAGACCCAGTACTTC.

The rearrangement links TRBV7-2 to TRBJ2-1; 13 positions agree with TRBD2. The CDR3 has 18 amino acids. Germline CDR1 reads SGHTA; CDR2 reads FQGNSA. With 5 bases clipped from V and 3 bases from J, the junction kept 10 bases outside the gene matches. The CDR3 loop reads CASSPYGTSGNFYNEQFF. Here the CDR3 DNA reads TGTGCCAGCAGCCCATACGGGACTAGCGGGAATTTCTACAATGAGCAGTTCTTC.

This chain connects TRBV20-1 to TRBJ2-1; D is possibly TRBD2 (5 bases). The germline V gene encodes CDR1 DFQATT and CDR2 SNEGSKA (reference sequence). V was pared by 6 bases and J by 9 bases, with 15 bases between. This CDR3 is built from 12 residues. DNA of the CDR3: TGCAGTGCCCCCGGACCCGCGGGTGAGCAGTTCTTC. This sequence encodes CSAPGPAGEQFF.

This rearrangement joins TRBV21-1 to TRBJ2-3; the D call of TRBD2 is as the table states it, not checked on the DNA. TRBV21-1 is listed as a pseudogene. The CDR3 extends over 16 amino acids. The chain's CDR3 is CASRGPDRAGTDTQYF. The CDR3 DNA reads TGTGCCAGCCGAGGGCCCGACAGGGCCGGCACAGATACGCAGTATTTT.

In its sample, this clonotype was seen a few times. This chain joins TRBV27 and TRBJ1-6; D gene uncertain. This CDR3 region has 14 residues. Deletions cut 3 bases from V and 7 bases from J, with 10 bases between. From germline, CDR1 is MNHEY and CDR2 SMNVEV (reference sequence). The CDR3 here is CASSFTEKNSPLHF. The CDR3 DNA reads as TGTGCCAGCAGTTTCACAGAGAAAAATTCACCCCTCCACTTT.

This rearrangement joins TRBV10-2 to TRBJ2-4; D might be TRBD1 (5 bases). V was trimmed by 2 bases and J by 4 bases, leaving 12 bases between them. Germline V gene lookup returns CDR1 WSHSY and CDR2 SAAADI. This CDR3 has 15 amino acids. The CDR3 DNA reads as TGCGCCAGCAGTGAGGAGCGCCAGGGAAAAAACATTCAGTACTTC. Protein product: CASSEERQGKNIQYF.

This clonotype was seen only a few times. The chain links TRBV20-1 to TRBJ2-7; TRBD2 is a possible D gene (6 bases). The V and J ends lost 6 bases and 2 bases respectively, with 14 bases between them. Germline lookup yields CDR1 DFQATT and CDR2 SNEGSKA (reference sequence). The CDR3 has 13 amino acids. The CDR3 loop reads CSANGRTTYEQYF. CDR3 nucleotide sequence: TGCAGTGCAAATGGACGGACTACCTACGAGCAGTACTTC.

There are a few counts of this clonotype. The genes are TRBV11-2 and TRBJ2-3; perhaps TRBD1 as D (6 bases). The germline gives CDR1 SGHAT, CDR2 FQNNGV. V was pared by 1 base and J by 8 bases, with 13 bases between. The CDR3 sequence is 14 residues long. The CDR3 coding sequence is TGTGCCAGCAGCTTAGCGGGACAACCCCTTACGCAGTATTTT. Translating it yields CASSLAGQPLTQYF. Using reference TRBV11-2 and TRBJ2-3 for the parts outside the CDR3, the full variable domain is EAGVAQSPRYKIIEKRQSVAFWCNPISGHATLYWYQQILGQGPKLLIQFQNNGVVDDSQLPKDRFSAERLKGVDSTLKIQPAKLEDSAVYLCASSLAGQPLTQYFGPGTRLTVL.

This clonotype was counted only a few times. The gene calls are TRBV20-1 and TRBJ2-5; TRBD1 matches at 10 bases. From germline, CDR1 is DFQATT and CDR2 SNEGSKA (reference sequence). J gave up 11 bases and V 5 bases, and 11 bases lay outside the gene matches. The CDR3 runs 13 residues. The CDR3 coding sequence is TGCAGTGCTGCACCGGGACAGGGGAAAAAGCAGTACTTC. Encoded protein: CSAAPGQGKKQYF.

The sample holds a few counts of this clonotype. CDR3 amino acids: CASSLGTANYEQYF. The CDR3 coding sequence is TGCGCCAGCAGCTTAGGGACAGCCAACTACGAGCAGTACTTC. The chain carries TRBV5-1 and TRBJ2-7; 7 positions agree with TRBD1. Germline V gene data show CDR1 as SGHRS and CDR2 as YFSETQ. J lost 3 bases, V lost 2 bases, and 5 bases had no gene match. This CDR3 spans 14 amino acids.

About this clonotype itself: With a much larger clone just one base away, this may be a read error. This chain connects TRBV27 to TRBJ2-3; D assignment may be TRBD1 or TRBD2 (5 bases each). This CDR3 contains 13 residues. V shed 5 bases and J shed 7 bases, with 13 bases lying between them. CDR1 MNHEY and CDR2 SMNVEV come from the germline V gene (reference sequence). The CDR3 nucleotides are TGTGCCAGCAGTGTATTCCGGGGCTATACGCAGTATTTT. Translation gives CASSVFRGYTQYF.

This sequence joins TRBV20-1 and TRBJ2-5, with D possibly matching TRBD2 (5 bases). Germline V lookup: CDR1 DFQATT, CDR2 SNEGSKA (reference sequence). The CDR3 contains 15 residues. V lost 6 bases to trimming and J lost 5 bases, with 22 bases between them. DNA for the CDR3: TGCAGTGCCGGCCATGCTATCCGGGGTTGGGAGACCCAGTACTTC. This codes for CSAGHAIRGWETQYF.

The genes are TRBV12-3 or TRBV12-4 and TRBJ2-4, with D possibly being TRBD1 (6 bases). The last part of the DNA fits TRBJ2-7 better; the J call may be wrong. This CDR3 has 12 amino acids. Written as DNA, the CDR3 is TGTGCCAGCAGCACTGAGGGGGACGAGCAGTACTTC. Protein product: CASSTEGDEQYF.

This chain joins TRBV5-1 and TRBJ2-5; D is perhaps TRBD1 (7 bases). This CDR3 region has 16 residues. The germline V and J ends were trimmed by 0 bases and 5 bases, with 17 bases remaining between them. Germline CDR1 is SGHRS and CDR2 is YFSETQ. The CDR3 reads CASSLESGGPGETQYF. The CDR3 DNA reads as TGCGCCAGCAGCTTGGAGTCAGGGGGGCCGGGGGAGACCCAGTACTTC.

This clonotype showed up just a few times. This chain joins TRBV4-2 and TRBJ2-7, with 12 bases that match TRBD2. The CDR3 spans 16 residues. Germline values: CDR1 LGHNA, CDR2 YNFKEQ. V was pared by 3 bases and J by 2 bases, with 5 bases of the junction left unmatched. The CDR3: CASSQETSGGAYEQYF. The CDR3 DNA reads TGTGCCAGCAGCCAGGAGACTAGCGGGGGAGCCTACGAGCAGTACTTC.

CDR3 region: CASSLYVAGGLNEQFF. The CDR3 bases are TGTGCCAGCAGCTTATATGTAGCGGGGGGGCTCAATGAGCAGTTCTTC. The rearrangement uses TRBV7-3 and TRBJ2-1; TRBD2 matches at 11 bases. After removal of 2 bases from V and 6 bases from J, the junction contained 6 bases not matched to a gene. There are 16 residues in the CDR3. Germline lookup yields CDR1 SGHTA and CDR2 FQGTGA. The entire variable domain, with the rest obtained from reference TRBV7-3 and TRBJ2-1, is as follows: GAGVSQTPSNKVTEKGKYVELRCDPISGHTALYWYRQSLGQGPEFLIYFQGTGAADDSGLPNDRFFAVRPEGSVSTLKIQRTERGDSAVYLCASSLYVAGGLNEQFFGPGTRLTVL.

This chain links TRBV19 with TRBJ1-3, with D tentatively TRBD1 (5 bases). Germline V gives CDR1 LNHDA, CDR2 SQIVND (reference sequence). The V and J ends lost 6 bases and 0 bases respectively, with 12 bases between them. The CDR3 is 15 residues long. Here the CDR3 reads CASREKGSSGNTIYF. The CDR3 region has the DNA TGTGCCAGTAGAGAGAAGGGGTCCTCTGGAAACACCATATATTTT.

This clonotype was seen repeatedly, ten times or more. It may be a read error: a sequence one base away is much more abundant. J is TRBJ1-2 and V is TRBV9; unclear D gene. The germline V gene has CDR1 SGDLS and CDR2 YYNGEE. This CDR3 is built from 13 residues. V was shortened by 3 bases and J by 2 bases, with 8 bases between the two germline ends. This CDR3 reads CASSGEDNYGYTF. The CDR3 DNA sequence: TGTGCCAGCAGCGGAGAGGACAACTATGGCTACACCTTC.

This clonotype appeared many times. The chain recombines TRBV12-3 or TRBV12-4 with TRBJ1-4, with D unclear. The V end was cut by 8 bases, the J end by 0 bases, with 13 bases between. The CDR3 spans 15 residues. The CDR3 DNA reads TGTGCCAGCGGCCCCACGACTACAACTAATGAAAAACTGTTTTTT. It encodes CASGPTTTTNEKLFF.

V usage is TRBV7-2 and J usage is TRBJ2-4, with D possibly being TRBD2 (6 bases). The V gene lost 2 bases and the J gene lost 6 bases, with 14 bases spanning the gap. The CDR3 runs 15 residues. Germline V gives CDR1 SGHTA, CDR2 FQGNSA. CDR3 coding DNA: TGTGCCAGCAGCTTAAAGGGTCGGGAGAGAAACATTCAGTACTTC. It is translated as CASSLKGRERNIQYF.

V and J are TRBV7-2 and TRBJ1-5; no clear D gene. CDR1 and CDR2 (germline): SGHTA, FQGNSA. V dropped 8 bases and J dropped 2 bases, with 19 bases sitting between them. CDR3 length equals 16 residues. The CDR3 DNA reads TGTGCCAGCCCCTTCCCCCGGGGTGGAGGCAATCAGCCCCAGCATTTT. Amino acid sequence: CASPFPRGGGNQPQHF.

This chain connects TRBV7-2 to TRBJ2-1; 10 bases are a match to TRBD1. Germline V gene sequence: CDR1 SGHTA, CDR2 FQGNSA. V shed 1 base, J shed 9 bases, and the junction held 12 bases outside the gene matches. CDR3 length: 17 residues. This CDR3 reads CASSLEDRGWLAAEQFF. The DNA for the CDR3 is TGTGCCAGCAGCTTAGAGGACAGGGGGTGGCTAGCGGCTGAGCAGTTCTTC.

This chain joins TRBV7-9 and TRBJ2-7; D gene uncertain. Trimming shortened V by 5 bases and J by 2 bases, and 10 bases separated the two germline ends. Germline lookup yields CDR1 SEHNR and CDR2 FQNEAQ (reference sequence). This CDR3 contains 13 residues. Here the CDR3 DNA reads TGTGCCAGCAGCCCCGGTCCGCCCTACGAGCAGTACTTC. Amino acids: CASSPGPPYEQYF.

This clonotype showed up many times. The chain combines TRBV7-2 with TRBJ1-2, with TRBD1 as a possible D gene (6 bases). The germline V and J ends were trimmed by 3 bases and 5 bases, with 13 bases remaining between them. Per germline, CDR1 SGHTA and CDR2 FQGNSA. The length of the CDR3 is 14 residues. The CDR3 coding sequence is TGTGCCAGCAGCTTCTGGACAGCAGCTTATGGCTACACCTTC. It translates to CASSFWTAAYGYTF.

This clonotype came up a few times. The chain uses TRBV29-1 and TRBJ2-3; D is uncertain. Trimming removed 7 bases from V and 0 bases from J, with 5 bases in between. CDR3 length equals 11 residues. Germline assignment: CDR1 SQVTM and CDR2 ANQGSEA. In DNA form, the CDR3 reads TGCAGCGGGAAGAGCACAGATACGCAGTATTTT. The encoded protein is CSGKSTDTQYF.